This T cell receptor beta chain is drawn from a study of T-cell memory formation after mild COVID-19. Study outcomes and limitations: CD4+ bias marked clones expanding day 15 to 37, unlike balanced contracting clones. Largely, contracting CD4+ clones fell within CM and EM, and contracting CD8+ clones within EMRA. Second-wave clones with a day 37 peak had unconfirmed SARS-CoV-2 specificity.

From germline, CDR1 is GTSNPN and CDR2 SVGIG (reference sequence). This CDR3 is 11 amino acids long. V was pared by 2 bases and J by 4 bases, with 6 bases between. Constant-segment primers served in 5'RACE that generated TCR alpha and TCR beta cDNA libraries bearing sample barcodes and UMIs. MiXCR, run by TCRdb on the 5' RACE reads, gives a single entry per CDR3 protein. This table has under 650,000 distinct CDR3 sequences, about 20% appearing once. Details on this clonotype: Its cognate antigen is unknown.

Source material: PBMCs or a T cell subset sorted from them (not recorded which). V gene TRBV30 combines with J gene TRBJ2-7; D is uncertain. This sequence was found in an adult woman who had mild COVID-19 (a few samples of this study predate the infection). Cell type and time point are not known. The CDR3 nucleotides read TGTGCCTGGAGTTCCCAGTACGAGCAGTACTTC. Translating it yields CAWSSQYEQYF.